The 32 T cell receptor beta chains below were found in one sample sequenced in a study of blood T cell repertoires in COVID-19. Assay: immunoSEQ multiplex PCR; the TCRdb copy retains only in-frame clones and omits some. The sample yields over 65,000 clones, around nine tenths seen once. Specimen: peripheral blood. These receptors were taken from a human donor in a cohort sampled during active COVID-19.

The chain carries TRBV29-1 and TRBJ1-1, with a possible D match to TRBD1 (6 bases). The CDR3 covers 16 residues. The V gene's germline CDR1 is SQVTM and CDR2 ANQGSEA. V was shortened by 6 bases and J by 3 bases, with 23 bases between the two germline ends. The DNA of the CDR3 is TGCAGCGTGATTACGGGACACGGATGGTGGGACACTGAAGCTTTCTTT. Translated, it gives CSVITGHGWWDTEAFF. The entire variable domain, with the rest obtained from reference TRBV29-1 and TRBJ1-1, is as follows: SAVISQKPSRDICQRGTSLTIQCQVDSQVTMMFWYRQQPGQSLTLIATANQGSEATYESGFVIDKFPISRPNLTFSTLTVSNMSPEDSSIYLCSVITGHGWWDTEAFFGQGTRLTVV.

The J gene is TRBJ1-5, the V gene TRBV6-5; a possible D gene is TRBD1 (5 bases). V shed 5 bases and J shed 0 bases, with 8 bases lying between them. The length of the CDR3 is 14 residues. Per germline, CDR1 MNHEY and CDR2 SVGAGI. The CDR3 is CASSRRDSNQPQHF. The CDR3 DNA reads TGTGCCAGCAGTCGCAGGGATAGCAATCAGCCCCAGCATTTT.

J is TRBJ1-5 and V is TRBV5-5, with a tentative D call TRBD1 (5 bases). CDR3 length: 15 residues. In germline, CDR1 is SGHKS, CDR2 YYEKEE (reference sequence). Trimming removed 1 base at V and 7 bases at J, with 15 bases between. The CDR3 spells CASSLSAGGAQPQHF. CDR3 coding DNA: TGTGCCAGCAGCTTGTCCGCAGGAGGGGCGCAGCCCCAGCATTTT.

CDR3 sequence reads: CASSLMGAGEAFF. CDR3 bases: TGTGCCAGCAGTTTAATGGGGGCTGGCGAAGCTTTCTTT. J is TRBJ1-1 and V is TRBV12-3 or TRBV12-4, with a tentative D call TRBD1 (6 bases). The CDR3 is made up of 13 amino acids. Between the trimmed V and J ends, which lost 2 bases and 8 bases, there was a span of 12 bases.

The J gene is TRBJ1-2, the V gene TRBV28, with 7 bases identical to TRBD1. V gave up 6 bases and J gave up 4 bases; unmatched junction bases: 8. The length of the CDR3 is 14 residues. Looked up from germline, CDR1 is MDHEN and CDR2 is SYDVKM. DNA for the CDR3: TGTGCCAGCAGCCCGACAGGGATTTCCTATGGCTACACCTTC. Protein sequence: CASSPTGISYGYTF.

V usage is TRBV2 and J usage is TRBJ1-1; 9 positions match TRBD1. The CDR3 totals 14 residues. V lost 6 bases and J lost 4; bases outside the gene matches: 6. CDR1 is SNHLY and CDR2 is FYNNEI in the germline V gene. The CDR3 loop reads CASRDRGEGTEAFF. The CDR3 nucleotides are TGTGCCAGCAGGGACAGGGGAGAGGGCACTGAAGCTTTCTTT.

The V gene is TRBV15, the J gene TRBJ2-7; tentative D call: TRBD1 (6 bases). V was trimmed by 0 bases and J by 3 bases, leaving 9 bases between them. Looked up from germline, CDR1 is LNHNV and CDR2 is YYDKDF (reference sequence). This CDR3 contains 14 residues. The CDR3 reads CATSRESGVYEQYF. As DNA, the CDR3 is TGTGCCACCAGCAGAGAGTCAGGGGTCTACGAGCAGTACTTC. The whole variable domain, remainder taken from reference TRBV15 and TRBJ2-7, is DAMVIQNPRYQVTQFGKPVTLSCSQTLNHNVMYWYQQKSSQAPKLLFHYYDKDFNNEADTPDNFQSRRPNTSFCFLDIRSPGLGDTAMYLCATSRESGVYEQYFGPGTRLTVT.

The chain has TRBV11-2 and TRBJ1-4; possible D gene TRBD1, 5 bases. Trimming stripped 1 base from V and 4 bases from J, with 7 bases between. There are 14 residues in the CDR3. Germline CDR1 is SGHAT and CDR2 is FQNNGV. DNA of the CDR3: TGTGCCAGCAGCTTAGGACAGAATAATGAAAAACTGTTTTTT. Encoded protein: CASSLGQNNEKLFF.

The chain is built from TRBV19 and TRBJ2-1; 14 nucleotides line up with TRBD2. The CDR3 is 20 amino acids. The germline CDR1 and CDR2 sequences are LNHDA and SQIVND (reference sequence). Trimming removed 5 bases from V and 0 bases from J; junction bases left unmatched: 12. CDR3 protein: CASSSSRTSGGTRSYNEQFF. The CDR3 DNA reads TGTGCCAGTAGTTCATCTCGGACTAGCGGGGGGACGCGCTCCTACAATGAGCAGTTCTTC.

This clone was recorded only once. The CDR3 DNA is TGTGCCAGCAGCGCCCGTAGCGGGGGGGGTTACAATGAGCAGTTCTTC. As protein: CASSARSGGGYNEQFF. The rearrangement links TRBV9 to TRBJ2-1; 11 bases are a match to TRBD2. This CDR3 region has 16 residues. Germline CDR1 reads SGDLS; CDR2 reads YYNGEE. The V segment lost 3 bases and the J segment 4 bases; nucleotides outside the gene matches: 6.

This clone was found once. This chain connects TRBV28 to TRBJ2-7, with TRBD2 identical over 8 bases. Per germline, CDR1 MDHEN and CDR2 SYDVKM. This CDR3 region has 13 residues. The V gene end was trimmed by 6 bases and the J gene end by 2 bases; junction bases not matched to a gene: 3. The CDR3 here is CASSRGGPYEQYF. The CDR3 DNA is TGTGCCAGCAGCCGGGGGGGCCCCTACGAGCAGTACTTC.

CDR3 DNA: TGTGCCAGCGGCTCCCAGGGAAACACCATATATTTT. Translating gives CASGSQGNTIYF. The chain carries TRBV27 and TRBJ1-3; D ambiguous. This CDR3 spans 12 amino acids. Germline V gene lookup returns CDR1 MNHEY and CDR2 SMNVEV (reference sequence). Trimming took off 8 bases at V and 4 bases at J, with 9 bases between the two ends.

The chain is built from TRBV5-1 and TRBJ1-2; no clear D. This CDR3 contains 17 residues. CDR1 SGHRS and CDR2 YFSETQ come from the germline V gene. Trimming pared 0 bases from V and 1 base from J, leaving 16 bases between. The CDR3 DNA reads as TGCGCCAGCAGCTTGGCACCCGGCCCGACGGGTAACTATGGCTACACCTTC. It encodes CASSLAPGPTGNYGYTF.

The CDR3 is CASSSFTATSGGPNEQFF. CDR3 sequence (DNA): TGTGCCAGCAGCTCATTCACCGCAACTAGCGGGGGGCCCAATGAGCAGTTCTTC. The chain carries TRBV5-4 and TRBJ2-1, with 12 bases lining up with TRBD2. The CDR3 extends over 18 amino acids. The germline CDR1 and CDR2 sequences are SGHNT and YYREEE (reference sequence). V lost 3 bases and J lost 6; bases outside the gene matches: 13.

The CDR3 loop is CASSPSYTEAFF. The CDR3 DNA sequence: TGTGCCAGTAGTCCGTCCTACACTGAAGCTTTCTTT. The chain carries TRBV19 and TRBJ1-1; D gene uncertain. This CDR3 spans 12 amino acids. Trimming shortened V by 5 bases and J by 3 bases, and 7 bases separated the two germline ends. Germline lookup yields CDR1 LNHDA and CDR2 SQIVND (reference sequence).

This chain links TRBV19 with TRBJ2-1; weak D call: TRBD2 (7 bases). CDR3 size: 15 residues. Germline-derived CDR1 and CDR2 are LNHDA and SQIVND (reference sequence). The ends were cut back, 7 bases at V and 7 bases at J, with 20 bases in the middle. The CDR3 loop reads CASTNPGGPGNEQFF. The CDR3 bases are TGTGCCAGTACTAACCCCGGGGGGCCAGGGAATGAGCAGTTCTTC.

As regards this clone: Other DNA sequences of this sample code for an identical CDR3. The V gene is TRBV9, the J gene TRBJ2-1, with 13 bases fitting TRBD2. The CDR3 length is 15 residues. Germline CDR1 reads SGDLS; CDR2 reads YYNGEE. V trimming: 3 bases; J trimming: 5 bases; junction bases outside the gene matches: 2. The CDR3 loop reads CASSAGTSGNNEQFF. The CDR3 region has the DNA TGTGCCAGCAGCGCCGGGACTAGCGGGAACAATGAGCAGTTCTTC.

CDR3 loop: CSASPWERGMDEQFF. CDR3 nucleotides: TGCAGTGCTAGTCCCTGGGAGCGGGGGATGGATGAGCAGTTCTTC. The gene calls are TRBV20-1 and TRBJ2-1; 8 bases align to TRBD2. Trimming removed 3 bases from V and 8 bases from J; junction bases left unmatched: 12. Per germline, CDR1 DFQATT and CDR2 SNEGSKA (reference sequence). This CDR3 spans 15 amino acids.

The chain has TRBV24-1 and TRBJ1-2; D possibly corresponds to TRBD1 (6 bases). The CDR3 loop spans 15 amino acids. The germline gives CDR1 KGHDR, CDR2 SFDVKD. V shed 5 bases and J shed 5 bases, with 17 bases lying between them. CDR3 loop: CATSAGPGGRYGYTF. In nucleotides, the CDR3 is TGTGCCACCAGTGCCGGACCGGGGGGCCGGTATGGCTACACCTTC.

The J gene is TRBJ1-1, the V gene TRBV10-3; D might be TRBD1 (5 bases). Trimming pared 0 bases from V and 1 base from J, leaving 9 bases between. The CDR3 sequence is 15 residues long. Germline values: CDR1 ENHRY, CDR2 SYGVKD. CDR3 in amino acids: CAISESNGGNTEAFF. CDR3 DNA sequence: TGTGCCATCAGTGAGTCTAACGGGGGGAACACTGAAGCTTTCTTT.

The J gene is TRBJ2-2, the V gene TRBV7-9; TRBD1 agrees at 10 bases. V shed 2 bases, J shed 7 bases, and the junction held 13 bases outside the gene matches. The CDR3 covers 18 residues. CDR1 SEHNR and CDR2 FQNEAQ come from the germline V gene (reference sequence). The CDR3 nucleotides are TGTGCCAGCAGCTTAATCTTTCCGGACAGGGGGTCTGGCGGGGAGCTGTTTTTT. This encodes CASSLIFPDRGSGGELFF.

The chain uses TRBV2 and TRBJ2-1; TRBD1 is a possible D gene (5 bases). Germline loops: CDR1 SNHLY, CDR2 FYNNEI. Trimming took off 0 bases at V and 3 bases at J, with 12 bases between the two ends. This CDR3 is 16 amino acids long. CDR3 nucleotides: TGTGCCAGCAGTGAAGCCAAGGGGTCCTACTACAATGAGCAGTTCTTC. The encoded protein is CASSEAKGSYYNEQFF.

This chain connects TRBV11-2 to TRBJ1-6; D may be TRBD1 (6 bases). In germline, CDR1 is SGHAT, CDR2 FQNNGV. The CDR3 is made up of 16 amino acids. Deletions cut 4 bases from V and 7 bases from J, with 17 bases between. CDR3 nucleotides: TGTGCCAGCAGCTCCCTTGTCGGGGGGCGGAATTCACCCCTCCACTTT. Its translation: CASSSLVGGRNSPLHF. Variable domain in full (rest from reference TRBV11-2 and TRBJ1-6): EAGVAQSPRYKIIEKRQSVAFWCNPISGHATLYWYQQILGQGPKLLIQFQNNGVVDDSQLPKDRFSAERLKGVDSTLKIQPAKLEDSAVYLCASSSLVGGRNSPLHFGNGTRLTVT.

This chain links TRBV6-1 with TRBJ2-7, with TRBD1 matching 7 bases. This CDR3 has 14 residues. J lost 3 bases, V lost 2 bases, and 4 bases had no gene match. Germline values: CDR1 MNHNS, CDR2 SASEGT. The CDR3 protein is CASSEPGQSYEQYF. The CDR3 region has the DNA TGTGCCAGCAGTGAACCGGGACAGAGCTACGAGCAGTACTTC.

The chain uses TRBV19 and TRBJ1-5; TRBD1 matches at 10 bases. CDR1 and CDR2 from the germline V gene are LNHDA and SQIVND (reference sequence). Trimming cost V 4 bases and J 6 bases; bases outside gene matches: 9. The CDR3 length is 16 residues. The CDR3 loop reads CASSTSPDRGGQPQHF. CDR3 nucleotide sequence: TGTGCCAGTAGTACTTCCCCGGACAGGGGGGGTCAGCCCCAGCATTTT.

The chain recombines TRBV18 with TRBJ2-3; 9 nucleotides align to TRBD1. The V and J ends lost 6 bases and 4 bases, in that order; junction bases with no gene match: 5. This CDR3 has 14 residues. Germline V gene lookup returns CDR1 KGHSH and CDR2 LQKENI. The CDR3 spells CASSPTGGSDTQYF. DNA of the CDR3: TGTGCCAGCTCCCCGACAGGGGGGTCAGATACGCAGTATTTT.

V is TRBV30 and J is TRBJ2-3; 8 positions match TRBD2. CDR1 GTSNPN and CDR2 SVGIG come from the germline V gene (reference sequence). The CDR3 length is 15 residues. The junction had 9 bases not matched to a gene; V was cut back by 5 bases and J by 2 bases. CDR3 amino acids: CAWGHFSGATDTQYF. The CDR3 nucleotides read TGTGCCTGGGGGCATTTTAGCGGGGCCACAGATACGCAGTATTTT. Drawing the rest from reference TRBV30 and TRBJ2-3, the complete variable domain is SQTIHQWPATLVQPVGSPLSLECTVEGTSNPNLYWYRQAAGRGLQLLFYSVGIGQISSEVPQNLSASRPQDRQFILSSKKLLLSDSGFYLCAWGHFSGATDTQYFGPGTRLTVL.

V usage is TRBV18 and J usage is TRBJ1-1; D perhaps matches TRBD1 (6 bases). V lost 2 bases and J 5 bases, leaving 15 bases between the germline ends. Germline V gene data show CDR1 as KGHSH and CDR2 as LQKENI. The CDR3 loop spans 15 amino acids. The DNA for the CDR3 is TGTGCCAGCTCACCATTACAGGGTCTCGGGACTGAAGCTTTCTTT. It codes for CASSPLQGLGTEAFF.

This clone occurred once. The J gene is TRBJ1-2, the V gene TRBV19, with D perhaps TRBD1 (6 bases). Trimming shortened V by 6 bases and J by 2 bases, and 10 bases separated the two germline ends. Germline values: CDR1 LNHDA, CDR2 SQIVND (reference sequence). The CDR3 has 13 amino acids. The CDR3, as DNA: TGTGCCAGTAGCACCAGGGGAAACTATGGCTACACCTTC. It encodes CASSTRGNYGYTF.

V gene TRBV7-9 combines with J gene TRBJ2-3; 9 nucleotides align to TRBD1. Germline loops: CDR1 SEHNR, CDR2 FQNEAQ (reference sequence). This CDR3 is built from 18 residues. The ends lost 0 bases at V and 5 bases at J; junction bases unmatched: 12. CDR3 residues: CASSLAKTGTGNKDTQYF. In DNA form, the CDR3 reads TGTGCCAGCAGCTTAGCTAAAACCGGGACAGGGAATAAAGATACGCAGTATTTT.

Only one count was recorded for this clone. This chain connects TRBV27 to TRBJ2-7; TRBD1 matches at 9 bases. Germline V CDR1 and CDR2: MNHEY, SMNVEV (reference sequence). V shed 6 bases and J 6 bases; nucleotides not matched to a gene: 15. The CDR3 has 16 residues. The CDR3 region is CASSPFGQGLAGEQYF. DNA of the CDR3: TGTGCCAGCAGCCCCTTCGGACAGGGGCTCGCCGGCGAGCAGTACTTC.

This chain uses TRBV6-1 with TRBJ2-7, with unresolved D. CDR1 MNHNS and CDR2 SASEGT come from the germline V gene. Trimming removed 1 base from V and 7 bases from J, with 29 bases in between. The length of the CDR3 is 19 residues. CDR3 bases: TGTGCCAGCAGTGAAGTCCGGGTATTTGGCTATGGAGCGCAAATAGAGCAGTACTTC. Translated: CASSEVRVFGYGAQIEQYF.